The 5 T cell receptor beta chains in this list originate from one sample, sequenced in a study of T cell changes during pregnancy in multiple sclerosis. The protocol was immunoSEQ multiplex PCR, while the TCRdb copy is restricted to in-frame clones and leaves out a portion. The sample shows roughly 62,000 clones, 80% to 90% of them seen only once. The sample in question was peripheral blood, obtained in the first trimester of pregnancy. The receptor source for this set is a female donor with multiple sclerosis, enrolled in a pregnancy study.

V and J are TRBV5-1 and TRBJ2-1, with 15 bases matching TRBD2. The germline CDR1 and CDR2 sequences are SGHRS and YFSETQ. J lost 12 bases, V lost 4 bases, and 8 bases had no gene match. The length of the CDR3 is 15 residues. The CDR3, as DNA: TGCGCCAGCAGCGTAGGACTAGCGGGAGGGCCTCGGCAGTTCTTC. Translating gives CASSVGLAGGPRQFF.

J is TRBJ1-4 and V is TRBV5-6; 10 bases line up with TRBD1. Trimming cost V 0 bases and J 10 bases; bases outside gene matches: 15. CDR1 is SGHDT, CDR2 YYEEEE, per germline. The CDR3 is 18 amino acids. The DNA of the CDR3 is TGTGCCAGCAGCTTGGCCGGGACAGGGGCTACGATGGGGGGAAAACTGTTTTTT. Its translation: CASSLAGTGATMGGKLFF.

This chain connects TRBV29-1 to TRBJ1-5; the match to TRBD1 covers 7 bases. The CDR3 has 12 residues. V shed 7 bases and J 6 bases; nucleotides not matched to a gene: 6. The germline V gene encodes CDR1 SQVTM and CDR2 ANQGSEA. The CDR3 region is CSAGQEGQPQHF. The CDR3 DNA reads TGCAGCGCCGGACAGGAGGGTCAGCCCCAGCATTTT.

This clone was observed once. This rearrangement joins TRBV29-1 to TRBJ2-1; 13 positions agree with TRBD2. Trimming cost V 4 bases and J 2 bases; bases outside gene matches: 5. Germline CDR1 reads SQVTM; CDR2 reads ANQGSEA. The CDR3 has 16 residues. As DNA, the CDR3 is TGCAGCGTTGCGGGACTAGCGGGAAAGGCCTACAATGAGCAGTTCTTC. The encoded protein is CSVAGLAGKAYNEQFF.

In its sample, this clone was seen once. V and J are TRBV6-1 and TRBJ2-5, with TRBD1 matching over 7 bases. Losses at the gene ends were 1 base for V and 2 bases for J; bases not matched to a gene: 4. This CDR3 region has 15 residues. Germline assignment: CDR1 MNHNS and CDR2 SASEGT. CDR3 DNA sequence: TGTGCCAGCAGTGAAGATCCGGGACAGCAAGAGACCCAGTACTTC. Translation: CASSEDPGQQETQYF.